This T cell receptor (beta chain) originates from a study of T cell changes during pregnancy in multiple sclerosis. Germline V gene lookup returns CDR1 LGHNA and CDR2 YNFKEQ. V lost 4 bases, J lost 4 bases, and 0 bases stayed unmatched. The CDR3 contains 13 residues. Assay used: immunoSEQ multiplex PCR; TCRdb lists only in-frame clones, some missing. The sample yields about 58,000 clones, 93% seen once. Source: CD8+ T cells from peripheral blood mononuclear cells, taken in the second trimester of pregnancy. V is TRBV4-2 and J is TRBJ2-7; 11 bases are shared with TRBD1. This sequence originates from a female donor with multiple sclerosis, enrolled in a pregnancy study. CDR3: CASSRDRGYEQYF. For the CDR3, the DNA is TGTGCCAGCAGCCGGGACAGGGGGTACGAGCAGTACTTC.